Following are 30 T cell receptor beta chains from one sample sequenced in a study of neurological immune-mediated disorders. TCRdb reanalysed the 5' RACE reads using MiXCR and keeps one entry per CDR3 protein. This table has approximately 80,000 distinct CDR3 sequences, approximately 4.3% appearing once. Sample time point: longitudinal time-point 3. Sequenced input: PBMCs. The receptors stem from a woman in her sixties with multiple sclerosis.

This clonotype was recorded many times. This chain connects TRBV5-1 to TRBJ2-1; TRBD2 might be the D (6 bases). The germline V gene has CDR1 SGHRS and CDR2 YFSETQ. The V end was cut by 5 bases, the J end by 0 bases, with 9 bases between. The CDR3 consists of 14 residues. CDR3 nucleotide sequence: TGCGCCAGCAGGGAGGGGAGCTCCTACAATGAGCAGTTCTTC. It is translated as CASREGSSYNEQFF.

This clonotype has at least ten counts. The chain recombines TRBV20-1 with TRBJ2-6, with a tentative D call TRBD1 (5 bases). This CDR3 is built from 14 residues. The V gene's germline CDR1 is DFQATT and CDR2 SNEGSKA (reference sequence). Trimming removed 5 bases at V and 5 bases at J, with 13 bases between. The CDR3 DNA is TGCAGTGCTGGTAGGGGCCAGCGGGCCAACGTCCTGACTTTC. It is translated as CSAGRGQRANVLTF.

This clonotype was observed many times. J is TRBJ2-7 and V is TRBV27; TRBD1 aligns across 10 bases. The ends lost 10 bases at V and 3 bases at J; junction bases unmatched: 3. The CDR3 consists of 12 residues. The germline CDR1 and CDR2 sequences are MNHEY and SMNVEV (reference sequence). CDR3 loop: CATGTGVYEQYF. The DNA for the CDR3 is TGTGCCACCGGGACAGGGGTCTACGAGCAGTACTTC.

In its sample, this clonotype was seen many times. V and J are TRBV9 and TRBJ1-1; weak D call: TRBD1 (5 bases). The germline gives CDR1 SGDLS, CDR2 YYNGEE. The V end was cut by 4 bases, the J end by 3 bases, with 19 bases between. This CDR3 region has 16 residues. CDR3 sequence: CASSRGNGVGDTEAFF. The CDR3 DNA follows: TGTGCCAGCAGCCGCGGGAACGGGGTAGGGGACACTGAAGCTTTCTTT.

This clonotype was observed a few times. The chain uses TRBV3-1 and TRBJ2-1, with D possibly matching TRBD1 (6 bases). Germline CDR1 is LGHDT and CDR2 is YNNKEL (reference sequence). This CDR3 region has 18 residues. V shed 0 bases and J shed 0 bases, with 15 bases lying between them. The CDR3 DNA sequence: TGTGCCAGCAGCCAAGATGGGGGCTACCAGAGCTCCTACAATGAGCAGTTCTTC. Its protein product is CASSQDGGYQSSYNEQFF.

The sample holds many counts of this clonotype. The CDR3: CASSRDIFNEQFF. DNA of the CDR3: TGTGCCAGCAGCCGGGACATATTCAATGAGCAGTTCTTC. The rearrangement links TRBV13 to TRBJ2-1; maybe TRBD1 (6 bases). V shed 5 bases and J shed 6 bases, with 11 bases lying between them. This CDR3 has 13 amino acids. CDR1 is PRHDT, CDR2 FYEKMQ, per germline (reference sequence).

The sample holds many counts of this clonotype. The rearrangement links TRBV7-2 to TRBJ2-3; D might be TRBD2 (6 bases). V was trimmed by 5 bases and J by 4 bases, leaving 16 bases between them. The length of the CDR3 is 15 residues. Germline lookup yields CDR1 SGHTA and CDR2 FQGNSA. This CDR3 is CASSPRIGGADTQYF. The DNA for the CDR3 is TGTGCCAGCAGCCCCCGGATTGGCGGGGCAGATACGCAGTATTTT.

This clonotype was counted at least ten times. The V and J genes are TRBV5-1 and TRBJ1-2, with a possible D match to TRBD1 (5 bases). CDR1 SGHRS and CDR2 YFSETQ come from the germline V gene. Between the trimmed V and J ends, which lost 3 bases and 2 bases, there was a span of 14 bases. The CDR3 loop spans 15 amino acids. CDR3 residues: CASSSNPGFNYGYTF. CDR3 DNA: TGCGCCAGCAGCTCAAACCCAGGGTTCAACTATGGCTACACCTTC. Variable domain in full (rest from reference TRBV5-1 and TRBJ1-2): KAGVTQTPRYLIKTRGQQVTLSCSPISGHRSVSWYQQTPGQGLQFLFEYFSETQRNKGNFPGRFSGRQFSNSRSEMNVSTLELGDSALYLCASSSNPGFNYGYTFGSGTRLTVV.

There are many counts of this clonotype. The CDR3 sequence is CAISERDRGLNEQFF. The CDR3 nucleotides are TGTGCCATCAGTGAACGGGACAGGGGGCTTAATGAGCAGTTCTTC. The V call is TRBV10-3, the J call TRBJ2-1; the match to TRBD1 covers 12 bases. There are 15 residues in the CDR3. V lost 3 bases and J lost 7; bases outside the gene matches: 4. Germline V lookup: CDR1 ENHRY, CDR2 SYGVKD.

This clonotype was seen ten or more times. The chain combines TRBV20-1 with TRBJ1-4, with a weak D call TRBD1 (5 bases). CDR3 length: 12 amino acids. Trimming stripped 3 bases from V and 10 bases from J, with 12 bases between. Germline assignment: CDR1 DFQATT and CDR2 SNEGSKA (reference sequence). In DNA, the CDR3 is TGCAGTGCTAGTGGGGGGAAGGGAAAACTGTTTTTT. Translation: CSASGGKGKLFF.

This chain connects TRBV7-2 to TRBJ2-5; D tentatively fits TRBD1 or TRBD2 (6 bases each). The CDR3 spans 14 residues. Per the germline V gene, CDR1 is SGHTA and CDR2 is FQGNSA. Between the trimmed V and J ends, which lost 3 bases and 5 bases, there was a span of 13 bases. This CDR3 reads CASSFLGAGETQYF. In nucleotides, the CDR3 is TGTGCCAGCAGCTTTCTGGGGGCGGGGGAGACCCAGTACTTC.

In its sample, this clonotype was seen many times. The chain is built from TRBV9 and TRBJ2-5; the match to TRBD2 covers 8 bases. The CDR3 is 13 amino acids. The V segment lost 5 bases and the J segment 3 bases; nucleotides outside the gene matches: 3. Germline assignment: CDR1 SGDLS and CDR2 YYNGEE. This CDR3 is CASSGLAEETQYF. Written as DNA, the CDR3 is TGTGCCAGCAGTGGACTAGCTGAAGAGACCCAGTACTTC.

This clonotype was observed a few times. A much larger clone differs by one base, so this may be a read error. V usage is TRBV20-1 and J usage is TRBJ2-2, with TRBD1 matching 11 bases. Germline-derived CDR1 and CDR2 are DFQATT and SNEGSKA (reference sequence). There are 15 residues in the CDR3. For the CDR3, the DNA is TGCAGTGCAAAAGGACAGGGGGCGAACACCGGGGTGCTGTTTTTT. Residues: CSAKGQGANTGVLFF.

This clonotype was counted many times. The V call is TRBV3-1, the J call TRBJ1-1, with 10 bases that match TRBD1. Unmatched junction bases numbered 9, after V lost 4 bases and J lost 1 base. Germline lookup yields CDR1 LGHDT and CDR2 YNNKEL (reference sequence). The CDR3 loop spans 17 amino acids. CDR3 coding DNA: TGTGCCAGCAGCCCCCGACAGGGGGCCACAAGGAACACTGAAGCTTTCTTT. It is translated as CASSPRQGATRNTEAFF.

This clonotype was detected many times. The chain links TRBV7-2 to TRBJ1-1, with D perhaps matching TRBD1 (6 bases). The CDR3 is 13 residues long. V gave up 0 bases and J gave up 8 bases, with 10 bases separating them. Germline assignment: CDR1 SGHTA and CDR2 FQGNSA. The CDR3 region has the DNA TGTGCCAGCAGCTTAGCGGGGGCAGAAGAAGCTTTCTTT. It codes for CASSLAGAEEAFF.

The sample holds many counts of this clonotype. The V call is TRBV20-1, the J call TRBJ2-2; 12 positions match TRBD1. The length of the CDR3 is 16 residues. The trim removed 6 bases at V and 4 bases at J, leaving 9 bases unmatched. Germline V gives CDR1 DFQATT, CDR2 SNEGSKA (reference sequence). CDR3 DNA: TGCAGTGCCACCGGGACAGGGGGCGGTATCACCGGGGAGCTGTTTTTT. It translates to CSATGTGGGITGELFF.

The sample holds many counts of this clonotype. V is TRBV5-1 and J is TRBJ2-1, with 10 bases aligning to TRBD1. The J segment lost 1 base and the V segment lost 4 bases, leaving 2 bases of the junction unmatched. The CDR3 contains 15 residues. Germline values: CDR1 SGHRS, CDR2 YFSETQ. CDR3 amino acids: CASSKDRGSYNEQFF. Written as DNA, the CDR3 is TGCGCCAGCAGCAAGGACAGGGGGTCCTACAATGAGCAGTTCTTC. Filled out from reference TRBV5-1 and TRBJ2-1, the complete variable domain reads KAGVTQTPRYLIKTRGQQVTLSCSPISGHRSVSWYQQTPGQGLQFLFEYFSETQRNKGNFPGRFSGRQFSNSRSEMNVSTLELGDSALYLCASSKDRGSYNEQFFGPGTRLTVL.

This clonotype occurred many times. The chain employs TRBV9 and TRBJ1-5; D is unclear. Germline V gene lookup returns CDR1 SGDLS and CDR2 YYNGEE. The CDR3 extends over 17 amino acids. V shed 3 bases and J shed 0 bases, with 16 bases lying between them. The CDR3 reads CASSGGGGLNSNQPQHF. In DNA, the CDR3 is TGTGCCAGCAGCGGGGGAGGAGGGCTCAATAGCAATCAGCCCCAGCATTTT.

This clonotype was found many times. The V gene is TRBV5-1, the J gene TRBJ2-7, with a tentative D call TRBD1 (5 bases). The V end was cut by 2 bases, the J end by 5 bases, with 17 bases between. The CDR3 contains 15 residues. Germline CDR1 SGHRS, CDR2 YFSETQ. The CDR3 coding sequence is TGCGCCAGCAGCTTCGGCAGGGCAGAAGTACACGAGCAGTACTTC. Amino acid sequence: CASSFGRAEVHEQYF.

There are many counts of this clonotype. The chain recombines TRBV6-2 or TRBV6-3 with TRBJ2-3, with D maybe TRBD2 (6 bases). The CDR3 totals 13 residues. Germline V gives CDR1 MNHEY, CDR2 SVGEGT. V was cut by 6 bases and J by 3 bases, with 10 bases left in between. The CDR3 DNA reads as TGTGCCAGCAGGACCGGGACTACAGATACGCAGTATTTT. This translates into CASRTGTTDTQYF.

This clonotype was detected ten times or more. The rearrangement uses TRBV7-8 and TRBJ1-6; D remains unclear. The CDR3 totals 13 residues. V was trimmed by 1 base and J by 14 bases, leaving 12 bases between them. Germline CDR1 SGHVS, CDR2 FQNEAQ. This CDR3 reads CASSLGTVQTLHF. CDR3 nucleotides: TGTGCCAGCAGCTTAGGGACGGTACAGACCCTCCACTTT.

This clonotype showed up many times. The chain joins TRBV12-3 or TRBV12-4 to TRBJ1-5; 7 bases are shared with TRBD1. The CDR3 runs to 14 residues. Trimming cost V 4 bases and J 4 bases; bases outside gene matches: 4. The CDR3 bases are TGTGCCAGCAGTTCGGACAGGATAAATCAGCCCCAGCATTTT. Protein product: CASSSDRINQPQHF.

This clonotype occurred many times. The chain is built from TRBV7-6 and TRBJ2-5; TRBD1 matches 8 bases. Trimming took 3 bases from V and 4 from J; bases not matched to a gene: 4. Germline values: CDR1 SGHVS, CDR2 FNYEAQ. This CDR3 comprises 14 residues. The CDR3 DNA reads as TGTGCCAGCAGCTTTGGACAGGGACGAGAGACCCAGTACTTC. Translated: CASSFGQGRETQYF.

The sample holds many counts of this clonotype. The V gene is TRBV3-1, the J gene TRBJ1-4; D ambiguous. The CDR3 is made up of 12 amino acids. V lost 2 bases to trimming and J lost 8 bases, with 6 bases between them. Germline assignment: CDR1 LGHDT and CDR2 YNNKEL (reference sequence). CDR3 sequence (DNA): TGTGCCAGCAGCCAATCTTCGGAAAAACTGTTTTTT. This encodes CASSQSSEKLFF.

Many counts were recorded for this clonotype. V gene TRBV4-1 combines with J gene TRBJ2-5; D is unclear. The germline V gene encodes CDR1 MGHRA and CDR2 YSYEKL. The CDR3 has 14 residues. V lost 5 bases and J lost 7, with 17 bases in between. The CDR3 DNA sequence: TGCGCCAGCAGCTACCCCTCTAAGGAGCCGACCCAGTACTTC. Translation gives CASSYPSKEPTQYF.

This clonotype was found many times. This rearrangement joins TRBV20-1 to TRBJ1-2, with TRBD1 matching 8 bases. CDR3 size: 15 residues. V lost 0 bases, J lost 3 bases, and 6 bases stayed unmatched. CDR1 is DFQATT and CDR2 is SNEGSKA in the germline V gene (reference sequence). This CDR3 reads CSARDRGRGHYGYTF. In DNA form, the CDR3 reads TGCAGTGCTAGAGATCGGGGCAGGGGGCACTATGGCTACACCTTC.

The table lists this clonotype with many counts. This sequence joins TRBV27 and TRBJ1-6, with D possibly matching TRBD1 (5 bases). The CDR3 is made up of 15 amino acids. Germline CDR1 is MNHEY and CDR2 is SMNVEV (reference sequence). Trimming pared 6 bases from V and 5 bases from J, leaving 14 bases between. CDR3 in amino acids: CASSELGHDNSPLHF. The CDR3 DNA sequence: TGTGCCAGCAGCGAATTGGGGCATGATAATTCACCCCTCCACTTT.

This clonotype was found many times. This chain joins TRBV12-3 or TRBV12-4 and TRBJ1-6; D uncertain. This CDR3 spans 14 amino acids. The ends were cut back, 7 bases at V and 8 bases at J, with 15 bases in the middle. CDR3 DNA sequence: TGTGCCAGCACCCTTAGGACGTTCTATTCACCCCTCCACTTT. Protein: CASTLRTFYSPLHF.

This clonotype showed up many times. J is TRBJ2-7 and V is TRBV18, with D hard to call. Between the trimmed V and J ends, which lost 2 bases and 1 base, there was a span of 12 bases. Germline CDR1 KGHSH, CDR2 LQKENI. The CDR3 covers 15 residues. In nucleotides, the CDR3 is TGTGCCAGCTCACCAGACTCATATAGTTCCTACGAGCAGTACTTC. This translates into CASSPDSYSSYEQYF.

This clonotype was observed many times. The CDR3 sequence is CSARTPFGEQYF. The CDR3, as DNA: TGCAGTGCTAGAACCCCTTTCGGCGAGCAGTACTTC. The rearrangement joins TRBV20-1 to TRBJ2-7; D call uncertain. The V end was cut by 2 bases, the J end by 6 bases, with 11 bases between. Per the germline V gene, CDR1 is DFQATT and CDR2 is SNEGSKA (reference sequence). This CDR3 comprises 12 residues.